One sample yielded the 18 T cell receptor beta chains listed below, sequenced in a study of persistence of HIV-infected CD4 T cells. No antigen has been identified for these receptors. Overlapping HIV-1 Gag 15-mer peptides at 0.85 to 1 ug per peptide per mL were used. CD4+ T cells upregulating both CD40 ligand and CD69 were sorted as responding cells. The libraries were made with immunoSEQ version 4 in survey mode. Using immunoSEQ multiplex PCR, the repertoire was profiled, and TCRdb retains in-frame clones only, with some absent. The repertoire holds about 32,000 clones, with less than 75% as singletons. The source material was CD4+ T cells sorted from PBMCs after 18-hour stimulation, sampled from a patient who received antiretroviral therapy. The receptors here all came from an adult man with HIV who was CMV-seropositive.

V usage is TRBV7-9 and J usage is TRBJ1-5; D is undetermined. Trimming left V 1 base short and J 0 bases short, with 10 bases between. The CDR3 is 16 amino acids. The germline gives CDR1 SEHNR, CDR2 FQNEAQ (reference sequence). CDR3 sequence: CASSLGVGNSNQPQHF. The DNA of the CDR3 is TGTGCCAGCAGCTTAGGTGTGGGGAATAGCAATCAGCCCCAGCATTTT.

This chain joins TRBV3-1 (or the pseudogene TRBV3-2) and TRBJ1-6; D is unclear. Germline lookup yields CDR1 LGHDT and CDR2 YNNKEL (reference sequence). This CDR3 is 14 amino acids long. The V and J ends lost 7 bases and 0 bases respectively, with 7 bases between them. The CDR3 DNA is TGTGCCAGCACCTATAGCTCCTATAATTCACCCCTCCACTTT. It encodes CASTYSSYNSPLHF.

This chain joins TRBV4-1 and TRBJ1-1, with unresolved D. The V end was cut by 1 base, the J end by 3 bases, with 12 bases between. The CDR3 contains 15 residues. The germline V gene encodes CDR1 MGHRA and CDR2 YSYEKL. CDR3 in DNA: TGCGCCAGCAGCCAAGTGGCACAGCCGGACACTGAAGCTTTCTTT. Its translation: CASSQVAQPDTEAFF.

This chain connects TRBV24-1 to TRBJ2-1; D might be TRBD2 (5 bases). V was pared by 7 bases and J by 5 bases, with 17 bases between. Germline CDR1 is KGHDR and CDR2 is SFDVKD. The CDR3 is 15 residues long. CDR3 nucleotide sequence: TGTGCCACCAGCGGATCGAGGGAATTGGACAATGAGCAGTTCTTC. It yields the protein CATSGSRELDNEQFF.

This chain connects TRBV19 to TRBJ2-7; 9 nucleotides agree with TRBD1. V was pared by 4 bases and J by 3 bases, with 7 bases of the junction left unmatched. Germline loops: CDR1 LNHDA, CDR2 SQIVND (reference sequence). The CDR3 consists of 15 residues. CDR3 in amino acids: CASSSQGTGIYEQYF. Here the CDR3 DNA reads TGTGCCAGTAGTAGCCAGGGGACAGGGATCTACGAGCAGTACTTC.

The rearrangement joins TRBV6-5 to TRBJ1-2; the D is unclear. The length of the CDR3 is 14 residues. Germline V gene lookup returns CDR1 MNHEY and CDR2 SVGAGI. V dropped 5 bases and J dropped 0 bases, with 10 bases sitting between them. The DNA for the CDR3 is TGTGCCAGCAGTCAATACAGCACTAACTATGGCTACACCTTC. Its translation is CASSQYSTNYGYTF.

V and J are TRBV3-1 (or the pseudogene TRBV3-2) and TRBJ1-3; D gene ambiguous. The CDR3 sequence is 18 residues long. Germline assignment: CDR1 LGHDT and CDR2 YNNKEL (reference sequence). Trimming stripped 0 bases from V and 0 bases from J, with 15 bases between. The CDR3 region is CASSQDRLTRTSGNTIYF. The CDR3 coding sequence is TGTGCCAGCAGCCAAGATCGTTTGACCAGGACCTCTGGAAACACCATATATTTT.

The chain links TRBV6-5 to TRBJ1-2, with D tentatively TRBD1 (6 bases). Germline assignment: CDR1 MNHEY and CDR2 SVGAGI. Between the trimmed V and J ends, which lost 4 bases and 6 bases, there was a span of 21 bases. The CDR3 covers 16 residues. The CDR3 DNA follows: TGTGCCAGCAGTTCGACCGGGACACGACGGAGCGATGGCTACACCTTC. Encoded protein: CASSSTGTRRSDGYTF.

The chain recombines TRBV7-3 with TRBJ2-2; TRBD1 matches at 9 bases. Germline trimming cut 5 bases from V and 5 bases from J; bases unmatched to any gene: 6. This CDR3 has 15 residues. Germline lookup yields CDR1 SGHTA and CDR2 FQGTGA. The CDR3: CASSRGQGETGELFF. Here the CDR3 DNA reads TGTGCCAGCAGCCGGGGACAGGGAGAGACCGGGGAGCTGTTTTTT.

This clone was seen just once. V and J are TRBV3-1 (or the pseudogene TRBV3-2) and TRBJ2-1, with 8 bases fitting TRBD2. The germline CDR1 and CDR2 sequences are LGHDT and YNNKEL (reference sequence). The junction had 9 bases not matched to a gene; V was cut back by 4 bases and J by 10 bases. The CDR3 consists of 14 residues. The CDR3: CASSLLHRGGEQFF. CDR3 sequence (DNA): TGTGCCAGCAGCCTTCTGCACCGGGGGGGGGAGCAGTTCTTC.

This rearrangement joins TRBV24-1 to TRBJ2-6; possibly TRBD1 or TRBD2 for D (6 bases each). V was clipped by 6 bases and J by 2 bases, with 16 bases between them. From germline, CDR1 is KGHDR and CDR2 SFDVKD. There are 17 residues in the CDR3. The DNA for the CDR3 is TGTGCCACCAGTCCCTCGGGGGCCGGCCCTGGGGCCAACGTCCTGACTTTC. Translation gives CATSPSGAGPGANVLTF.

Worth noting for this clone: This sample also contains other DNA sequences that code for the same CDR3. The rearrangement joins TRBV7-8 to TRBJ1-1, with a weak D call TRBD1 (5 bases). The V and J ends lost 3 bases and 5 bases respectively, with 13 bases between them. The CDR3 sequence is 14 residues long. From germline, CDR1 is SGHVS and CDR2 FQNEAQ. The CDR3 loop is CASSLDTWGTEAFF. CDR3 DNA sequence: TGTGCCAGCAGCTTGGACACCTGGGGAACTGAAGCTTTCTTT.

This sequence joins TRBV2 and TRBJ1-5; maybe TRBD1 (6 bases). From germline, CDR1 is SNHLY and CDR2 FYNNEI. The CDR3 covers 13 residues. V lost 5 bases and J 3 bases, leaving 8 bases between the germline ends. DNA for the CDR3: TGTGCCAGCAGTTGGGACAACAATCAGCCCCAGCATTTT. Protein: CASSWDNNQPQHF. Supplemented by reference TRBV2 and TRBJ1-5, the full variable domain reads EPEVTQTPSHQVTQMGQEVILRCVPISNHLYFYWYRQILGQKVEFLVSFYNNEISEKSEIFDDQFSVERPDGSNFTLKIRSTKLEDSAMYFCASSWDNNQPQHFGDGTRLSIL.

This rearrangement joins TRBV18 to TRBJ1-5; D uncertain. This CDR3 spans 13 amino acids. Trimming took 8 bases from V and 3 from J, leaving 11 bases between them. Germline V CDR1 and CDR2: KGHSH, LQKENI. The CDR3 nucleotides are TGTGCCAGCAGAGACGGATTCAATCAGCCCCAGCATTTT. As protein: CASRDGFNQPQHF.

The chain has TRBV27 and TRBJ1-5; D gene ambiguous. Germline values: CDR1 MNHEY, CDR2 SMNVEV (reference sequence). The CDR3 length is 15 residues. V lost 3 bases, J lost 6 bases, and 15 bases lay in between. This CDR3 reads CASSFDSLSGQPQHF. CDR3 DNA sequence: TGTGCCAGCAGTTTCGATTCCCTTTCGGGTCAGCCCCAGCATTTT.

The V gene is TRBV4-2, the J gene TRBJ1-1; D possibly corresponds to TRBD1 (5 bases). Germline values: CDR1 LGHNA, CDR2 YNFKEQ. V was shortened by 1 base and J by 0 bases, with 15 bases between the two germline ends. This CDR3 region has 17 residues. The chain's CDR3 is CASSQGSGHEMNTEAFF. The CDR3, as DNA: TGTGCCAGCAGCCAAGGCTCTGGACATGAGATGAACACTGAAGCTTTCTTT.

The chain has TRBV5-4 and TRBJ1-2, with D possibly being TRBD1 (6 bases). Germline assignment: CDR1 SGHNT and CDR2 YYREEE (reference sequence). There are 15 residues in the CDR3. V lost 0 bases and J lost 6, with 15 bases in between. CDR3 bases: TGTGCCAGCAGCTTGGCCATGGCAGGGGACCATGGCTACACCTTC. Its protein product is CASSLAMAGDHGYTF.

The gene calls are TRBV28 and TRBJ1-3, with no clear D. The germline gives CDR1 MDHEN, CDR2 SYDVKM. CDR3 length: 14 residues. Trimming stripped 6 bases from V and 4 bases from J, with 13 bases between. The CDR3, as DNA: TGTGCCAGCAGGCGGAGGGTAGAAGGAAACACCATATATTTT. It translates to CASRRRVEGNTIYF.